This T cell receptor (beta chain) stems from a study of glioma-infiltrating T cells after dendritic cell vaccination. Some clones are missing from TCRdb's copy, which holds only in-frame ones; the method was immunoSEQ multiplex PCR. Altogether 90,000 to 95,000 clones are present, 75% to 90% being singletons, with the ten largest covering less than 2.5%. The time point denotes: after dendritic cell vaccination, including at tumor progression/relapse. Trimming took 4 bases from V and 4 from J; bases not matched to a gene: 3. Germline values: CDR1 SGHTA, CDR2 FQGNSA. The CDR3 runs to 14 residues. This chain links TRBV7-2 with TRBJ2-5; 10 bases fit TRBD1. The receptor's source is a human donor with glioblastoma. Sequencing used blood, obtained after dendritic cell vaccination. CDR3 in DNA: TGTGCCAGCAGCTCAAGGACAGGGGGAGAGACCCAGTACTTC. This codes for CASSSRTGGETQYF. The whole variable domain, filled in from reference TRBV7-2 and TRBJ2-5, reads GAGVSQSPSNKVTEKGKDVELRCDPISGHTALYWYRQSLGQGLEFLIYFQGNSAPDKSGLPSDRFSAERTGGSVSTLTIQRTQQEDSAVYLCASSSRTGGETQYFGPGTRLLVL.